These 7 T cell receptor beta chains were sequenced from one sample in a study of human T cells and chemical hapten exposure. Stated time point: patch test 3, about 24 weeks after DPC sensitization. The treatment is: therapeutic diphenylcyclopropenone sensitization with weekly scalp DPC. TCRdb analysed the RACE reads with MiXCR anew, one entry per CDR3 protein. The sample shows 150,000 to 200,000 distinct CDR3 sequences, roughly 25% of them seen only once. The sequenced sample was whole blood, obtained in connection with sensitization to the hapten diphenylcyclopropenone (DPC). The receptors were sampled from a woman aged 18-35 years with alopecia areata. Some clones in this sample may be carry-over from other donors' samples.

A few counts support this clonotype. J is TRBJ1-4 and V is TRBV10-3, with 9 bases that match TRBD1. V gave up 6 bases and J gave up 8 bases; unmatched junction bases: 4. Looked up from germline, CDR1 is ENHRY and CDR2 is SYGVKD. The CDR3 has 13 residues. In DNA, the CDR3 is TGTGCCATCAGAGCCGGGACAGGGGAAAAACTGTTTTTT. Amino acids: CAIRAGTGEKLFF.

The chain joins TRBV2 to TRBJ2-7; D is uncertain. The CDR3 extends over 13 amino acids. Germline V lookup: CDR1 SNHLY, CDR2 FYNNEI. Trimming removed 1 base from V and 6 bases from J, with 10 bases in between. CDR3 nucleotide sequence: TGTGCCAGCAGTGAAGAATTACTAATCGAGCAGTACTTC. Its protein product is CASSEELLIEQYF.

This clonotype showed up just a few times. CDR3: CSVGDTNQPQHF. CDR3 in DNA: TGCAGCGTTGGGGACACTAATCAGCCCCAGCATTTT. The V gene is TRBV29-1, the J gene TRBJ1-5; D is possibly TRBD1 (6 bases). The V and J ends lost 4 bases and 4 bases respectively, with 8 bases between them. The CDR3 totals 12 residues. The germline gives CDR1 SQVTM, CDR2 ANQGSEA.

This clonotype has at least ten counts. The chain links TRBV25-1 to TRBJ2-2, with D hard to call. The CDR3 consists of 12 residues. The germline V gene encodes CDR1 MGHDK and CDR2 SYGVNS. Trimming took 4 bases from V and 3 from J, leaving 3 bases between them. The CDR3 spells CASSVDTGELFF. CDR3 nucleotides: TGTGCCAGCAGTGTTGACACCGGGGAGCTGTTTTTT.

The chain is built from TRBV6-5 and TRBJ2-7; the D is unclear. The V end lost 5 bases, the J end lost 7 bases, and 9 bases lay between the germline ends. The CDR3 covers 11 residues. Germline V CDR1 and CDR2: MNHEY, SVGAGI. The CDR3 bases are TGTGCCAGCAGTAATCTCGGGGAGCAGTACTTC. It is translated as CASSNLGEQYF.

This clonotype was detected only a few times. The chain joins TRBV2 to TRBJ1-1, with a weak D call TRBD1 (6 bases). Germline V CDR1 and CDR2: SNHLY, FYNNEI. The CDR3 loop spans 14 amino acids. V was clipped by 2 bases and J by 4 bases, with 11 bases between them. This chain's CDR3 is CASSERGTITEAFF. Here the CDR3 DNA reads TGTGCCAGCAGTGAAAGGGGGACCATCACTGAAGCTTTCTTT.

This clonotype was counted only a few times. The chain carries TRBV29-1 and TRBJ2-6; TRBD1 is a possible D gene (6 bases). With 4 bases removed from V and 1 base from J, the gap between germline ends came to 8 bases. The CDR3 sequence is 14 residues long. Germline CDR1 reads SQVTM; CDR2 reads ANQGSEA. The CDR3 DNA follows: TGCAGCGTTGCTCAGGGGTCTGGGGCCAACGTCCTGACTTTC. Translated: CSVAQGSGANVLTF.